This TCR beta chain was identified during a study of blood T cell repertoires in COVID-19 (dated by TCRdb to about 2020). In the study overall: Samples covering the acute and convalescent phases of COVID-19 were provided by collaborators in the United States, Italy and Spain. The prospective study material was composed of cDNA or gDNA derived from T cells, B-cell-depleted T cells, or PBMCs. Subjects who had been exposed to COVID-19, were actively infected with it, or had recovered from it provided the deeply sampled blood TCRbeta repertoires that made up the dataset. A freely available public database, intended as a resource for researchers studying the immune response to SARS-CoV-2, is where the repertoires were released. Samples were obtained from the ongoing ImmuneRACE study (first 160 participants) and from about 1,300 subjects provided by 6 global collaborators. Nearly every sample came with metadata listing a de-identified subject ID, COVID-19 status, age in years and sex. Where available, HLA class I and class II types were obtained from metadata supplied by the sample provider rather than from assay-based typing.

Enrolling through a virtual design, the prospective study's participants ranged in age from roughly 18 to 100 years and lived across 20 to 25 United States geographic areas. To assign participants to cohorts, the prospective study relied on clinical history that participants themselves reported in a screening survey and a study questionnaire. Exposed participants were defined as having been in contact with someone with a PCR-confirmed or clinician-diagnosed COVID-19 case within 2 weeks of study entry. In the prospective study, whole blood, serum and a nasopharyngeal or oropharyngeal swab were collected from each participant by mobile phlebotomists. Prospective study participants could optionally give additional blood draws and questionnaires over a 2-month period. Before DNA extraction, blood samples from the prospective study were shipped at room temperature or frozen. The CDR3 starts with the cysteine, ends with the phenylalanine, and has 14 residues. The CDR3 DNA has 42 bases and is translated from base 1. CDR1 SGHRS and CDR2 YFSETQ were looked up in the germline V gene. Unmatched junction bases come to 6, with V trimmed by 4 bases and J by 6 bases.

Overall results and qualifications from the work: The amount of clinical and demographic metadata varied by source and participant and was provided uncurated.

The immunoSEQ Assay, a bias-controlled multiplex PCR, was used to amplify TCRbeta CDR3 regions from genomic DNA. In the paper's pipeline: Nucleated cell counts per sample were estimated from amplification of reference gene primers within the assay. To quantify the absolute abundance of each unique TCRbeta CDR3 rearrangement, sequence reads were collapsed and filtered. For each sample, productive Simpson clonality was calculated as the square root of Simpson's diversity index over productive rearrangements. Not all clones reach the TCRdb copy of this immuneACCESS table, which keeps in-frame sequences only. Checked studies attribute under half of the gap to unresolved V genes and leave the rest unexplained. V and J calls and clone size are given by that table; D and trimming were obtained from the DNA. The sample table holds some 320,000 clones, of which less than 85% were seen once. The top ten constitute around 1.8% of the sample.

Concerning this clone: The clone's antigen remains unknown. There are no base qualities to consult, and no much larger clone falls within one base.

The rearranged segments are TRBV5-1 and TRBJ1-1; 10 bases in the junction line up with TRBD1. The clonotype comes from a woman in her 30s who had been exposed to COVID-19. Sequencing was carried out using PBMCs or T cells enriched from blood (not recorded which). The DNA sequence is as follows: TGCGCCAGCAGCAAGGACAGGGGGGACCCTGAAGCTTTCTTT. Translated, this gives CASSKDRGDPEAFF.